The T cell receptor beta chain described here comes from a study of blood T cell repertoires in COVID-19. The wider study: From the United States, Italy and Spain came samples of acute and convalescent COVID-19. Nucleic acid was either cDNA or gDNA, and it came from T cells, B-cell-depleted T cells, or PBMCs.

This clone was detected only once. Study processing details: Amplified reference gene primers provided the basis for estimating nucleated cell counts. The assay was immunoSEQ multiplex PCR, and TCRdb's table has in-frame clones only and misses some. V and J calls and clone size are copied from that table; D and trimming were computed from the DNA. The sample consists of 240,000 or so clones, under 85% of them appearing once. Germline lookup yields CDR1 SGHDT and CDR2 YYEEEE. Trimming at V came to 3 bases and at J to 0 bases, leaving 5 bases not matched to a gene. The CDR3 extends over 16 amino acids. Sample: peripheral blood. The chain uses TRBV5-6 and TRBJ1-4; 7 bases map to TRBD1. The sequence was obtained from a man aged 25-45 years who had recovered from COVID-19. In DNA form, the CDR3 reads TGTGCCAGCAGCTCGATGGGACAGTCAACTAATGAAAAACTGTTTTTT. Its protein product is CASSSMGQSTNEKLFF.